These 11 T cell receptor beta chains share one sample of origin, sequenced in a study of tumor-infiltrating lymphocytes in primary liver carcinoma. The authors made TCR beta cDNA from around 500 ng total RNA with a constant-region primer. Slightly modified ARM-PCR served as the procedure for the TCR beta libraries. These libraries came from three rounds of nested multiplex PCR. TRBV1-TRBV30 forward primers paired with a C-beta reverse primer were used in the first two PCR rounds, which ran 9 to 10 cycles each. TCRdb re-called the multiplex PCR reads through MiXCR, storing one row per CDR3 protein. This table holds under 200,000 distinct CDR3 sequences, around 81% found once. Each 20-30 mg portion of unsorted bulk tissue served as the source for co-extraction of RNA and DNA. Sequenced: tumor tissue from primary liver carcinoma. These receptors all come from a man aged 35 to 55 with primary liver carcinoma and hepatitis B virus infection.

Turning to this clonotype: As the CDR3 is not closed by the conserved phenylalanine or tryptophan, this likely results from a read error. The rearrangement joins TRBV11-3 to TRBJ2-1; D uncertain. CDR3 length equals 14 residues. The germline V gene has CDR1 SGHNT and CDR2 YENEEA. The CDR3 coding sequence is TGTGCCAGCAACTTAGGCGTCTCGAACAATGATCAGTTCTTA. Residues: CASNLGVSNNDQFL.

This clonotype has a count of ten or more. The J gene is TRBJ2-7, the V gene TRBV6-5, with 10 bases matching TRBD1. The V gene end was trimmed by 4 bases and the J gene end by 4 bases; junction bases not matched to a gene: 10. Germline lookup yields CDR1 MNHEY and CDR2 SVGAGI. CDR3 length equals 16 residues. CDR3 nucleotides: TGTGCCAGCAGTTCCCCACCGGGACAGGGGTCTTACGAGCAGTACTTC. As protein: CASSSPPGQGSYEQYF.

For this clonotype: Because it lacks the conserved phenylalanine or tryptophan at the end, this CDR3 is likely a read error. The rearrangement joins TRBV12-3 or TRBV12-4 to TRBJ2-5; D gene unclear. V lost 5 bases and J 0 bases, leaving 10 bases between the germline ends. CDR3 size: 14 residues. The CDR3 protein is CASSITTDQETQYL. CDR3 nucleotide sequence: TGTGCCAGCAGTATAACTACAGACCAAGAGACCCAGTACTTA.

V is TRBV2 and J is TRBJ1-1; D unclear. The CDR3 length is 15 residues. CDR1 and CDR2 from the germline V gene are SNHLY and FYNNEI. Trimming left V 0 bases short and J 4 bases short, with 12 bases between. CDR3 protein: CASSEARGVSTEAFF. The CDR3 nucleotides read TGTGCCAGCAGTGAAGCGCGAGGTGTAAGCACTGAAGCTTTCTTT. The full variable domain, in which reference TRBV2 and TRBJ1-1 provide the parts outside the CDR3, is EPEVTQTPSHQVTQMGQEVILRCVPISNHLYFYWYRQILGQKVEFLVSFYNNEISEKSEIFDDQFSVERPDGSNFTLKIRSTKLEDSAMYFCASSEARGVSTEAFFGQGTRLTVV.

A few counts support this clonotype. A read error is possible here, since a much larger clone lies one base away. The V gene is TRBV5-6, the J gene TRBJ2-7, with 9 bases lining up with TRBD1. The CDR3 totals 16 residues. Germline CDR1 is SGHDT and CDR2 is YYEEEE. CDR3 sequence (DNA): TGTGTCAGCAGCCAGAACCCGGGACAGGGTGAAAACGAGCAGTACTTC. Protein sequence: CVSSQNPGQGENEQYF.

The chain employs TRBV10-3 and TRBJ2-7; D is tentatively TRBD1 or TRBD2 (5 bases each). Trimming removed 6 bases at V and 2 bases at J, with 26 bases between. The CDR3 consists of 18 residues. Looked up from germline, CDR1 is ENHRY and CDR2 is SYGVKD. The CDR3 region has the DNA TGTGCCATCAGCGACTCATCCCTCCGGGACGATAGGGCCTACGAGCAGTACTTC. It encodes CAISDSSLRDDRAYEQYF.

As regards this clonotype: A read error is likely, as this CDR3 ends without the conserved phenylalanine or tryptophan. It is unclear where the CDR3 begins or ends on the DNA, so no DNA is shown, and the CDR3 is as TCRdb lists it. J is TRBJ2-5 and V is TRBV29-1. The germline V gene encodes CDR1 SQVTM and CDR2 ANQGSEA. Both ends counted, the CDR3 spans 13 residues. The CDR3 is CSVEASVLETQYV.

Comment on this clonotype: At one end, the junction sequence differs from germline, possibly due to a read error. The CDR3 DNA reads as TGCAGCTGCCACGTCGGGGCGGGCCAAGAGAACCAGTACTTC. Translation gives CSCHVGAGQENQYF. The chain couples TRBV29-1 to TRBJ2-5; D may be TRBD1 or TRBD2 (5 bases each). Germline V CDR1 and CDR2: SQVTM, ANQGSEA. The CDR3 runs 14 residues.

This chain joins TRBV4-3 and TRBJ2-7, with 7 nucleotides matching TRBD2. V was pared by 4 bases and J by 0 bases, with 6 bases of the junction left unmatched. The CDR3 length is 15 residues. Looked up from germline, CDR1 is LGHNA and CDR2 is YSLEER. CDR3 protein: CASSLSGAHSYEQYF. CDR3 in DNA: TGCGCCAGCAGCCTAAGCGGGGCCCACTCCTACGAGCAGTACTTC.

At least ten counts were recorded for this clonotype. The rearrangement links TRBV6-1 to TRBJ2-5; TRBD2 agrees at 10 bases. The CDR3 length is 13 residues. The ends lost 10 bases at V and 0 bases at J; junction bases unmatched: 2. CDR1 is MNHNS and CDR2 is SASEGT in the germline V gene. The CDR3 nucleotides are TGTGCCACCGGACTAGCGGACCAAGAGACCCAGTACTTC. Translation gives CATGLADQETQYF.

Points on this clonotype: Germline and junction disagree at one end, which may indicate a read error. The chain links TRBV6-1 to TRBJ2-1; 8 bases are shared with TRBD2. Germline V CDR1 and CDR2: MNHNS, SASEGT. The CDR3 has 15 amino acids. The CDR3 reads CANSGEAGEYNEQFF. The CDR3 region has the DNA TGTGCCAACAGTGGAGAAGCGGGAGAATACAATGAGCAGTTCTTC.